The rows below give T cell receptor beta chains drawn from one sample of a study of blood T cell repertoires in COVID-19. Libraries were prepared by immunoSEQ multiplex PCR; TCRdb keeps only in-frame clonotypes and omits some of them. The data show about 89,000 clones, roughly nine tenths seen once. Sequencing used peripheral blood. These TCRs come from a male donor with acute or convalescent COVID-19. The CDR3 runs from the conserved cysteine through the conserved F or W. D genes are given only for firm matches. Size is omitted from some rows. Given values are once, few, many or a class for expanded clones.

d_gene: NA
abundance: NA
v_gene: TRBV3-1/TRBV3-2
j_gene: TRBJ1-2
CDR3nt: TGTGCCAGCAGCCGCCAGCCCCAGGGATATGGCTACACCTTC
CDR3aa: CASSRQPQGYGYTF

d_gene: TRBD1
abundance: NA
v_gene: TRBV28
j_gene: TRBJ1-1
CDR3nt: TGTGCCAGCAGTTTAGAACAGGGGGGCACTGAAGCTTTCTTT
CDR3aa: CASSLEQGGTEAFF

d_gene: TRBD1
abundance: NA
v_gene: TRBV6-5
j_gene: TRBJ1-6
CDR3nt: TGTGCCAGCAGGGGACAGGGGAATTCACCCCTCCACTTT
CDR3aa: CASRGQGNSPLHF

d_gene: NA
abundance: NA
v_gene: TRBV30
j_gene: TRBJ1-1
CDR3nt: TGTGCCTGGAGTGTATTGCGGAACACTGAAGCTTTCTTT
CDR3aa: CAWSVLRNTEAFF

d_gene: NA
abundance: NA
v_gene: TRBV5-1
j_gene: TRBJ1-4
CDR3nt: TGCGCCAGCAGCCCCGGGACTAATAATGAAAAACTGTTTTTT
CDR3aa: CASSPGTNNEKLFF

d_gene: NA
abundance: NA
v_gene: TRBV5-1
j_gene: TRBJ2-5
CDR3nt: TGCGCCAGCAGCTTGCAGGGTCTCCAAGAGACCCAGTACTTC
CDR3aa: CASSLQGLQETQYF

d_gene: NA
abundance: NA
v_gene: TRBV3-1/TRBV3-2
j_gene: TRBJ2-5
CDR3nt: TGTGCCAGCAGCCGCACAGGACAAGAGACCCAGTACTTC
CDR3aa: CASSRTGQETQYF

d_gene: NA
abundance: NA
v_gene: TRBV12-3/TRBV12-4
j_gene: TRBJ1-5
CDR3nt: TGTGCCAGCAGTTTAGAGGGGTTTCAGCCCCAGCATTTT
CDR3aa: CASSLEGFQPQHF

d_gene: TRBD1
abundance: few
v_gene: TRBV7-9
j_gene: TRBJ2-7
CDR3nt: TGTGCCAGCAGCTTAGAAACAGGGGTCGAGCAGTACTTC
CDR3aa: CASSLETGVEQYF

d_gene: TRBD1
abundance: NA
v_gene: TRBV6-5
j_gene: TRBJ1-4
CDR3nt: TGTGCCAGCCGGGACAGGGCCGGGCGAAAACTGTTTTTT
CDR3aa: CASRDRAGRKLFF

d_gene: TRBD2
abundance: NA
v_gene: TRBV19
j_gene: TRBJ2-3
CDR3nt: TGTGCCAGTAGTGGCCGGACTAGCGGGGGGACAGATACGCAGTATTTT
CDR3aa: CASSGRTSGGTDTQYF

d_gene: NA
abundance: NA
v_gene: TRBV6-5
j_gene: TRBJ1-1
CDR3nt: TGTGCCAGCAGTCCCAAACAGGGTACCGACACTGAAGCTTTCTTT
CDR3aa: CASSPKQGTDTEAFF

d_gene: NA
abundance: NA
v_gene: TRBV27
j_gene: TRBJ1-6
CDR3nt: TGTGCCAGCACGGTCAGGTATAATTCACCCCTCCACTTT
CDR3aa: CASTVRYNSPLHF

d_gene: NA
abundance: NA
v_gene: TRBV6-6
j_gene: TRBJ1-2
CDR3nt: TGTGCCAGCACCCCCGGGCCGGGGTCTGGTTATGGCTACACCTTC
CDR3aa: CASTPGPGSGYGYTF

d_gene: NA
abundance: few
v_gene: TRBV4-2
j_gene: TRBJ2-1
CDR3nt: TGTGCCAGCAGCCAAGATCTGGACAGCCCCATGCCTTACAATGAGCAGTTCTTC
CDR3aa: CASSQDLDSPMPYNEQFF

d_gene: TRBD1
abundance: NA
v_gene: TRBV10-3
j_gene: TRBJ2-5
CDR3nt: TGTGCCATCAGTGGACAGGGATACCAAGAGACCCAGTACTTC
CDR3aa: CAISGQGYQETQYF

d_gene: TRBD1
abundance: NA
v_gene: TRBV27
j_gene: TRBJ2-3
CDR3nt: TGTGCCAGCAGTTCCGTGCACAGGGGCGATACGCAGTATTTT
CDR3aa: CASSSVHRGDTQYF

d_gene: NA
abundance: NA
v_gene: TRBV21-1
j_gene: TRBJ2-1
CDR3nt: TGTGCCAGCAGCAAAGCATCCTCGGGTTCCTCCTACAATGAGCAGTTCTTC
CDR3aa: CASSKASSGSSYNEQFF

d_gene: NA
abundance: NA
v_gene: TRBV28
j_gene: TRBJ1-5
CDR3nt: TGTGCCAGCAGTTTATGGGGCGGCAATCAGCCCCAGCATTTT
CDR3aa: CASSLWGGNQPQHF

d_gene: NA
abundance: NA
v_gene: TRBV30
j_gene: TRBJ1-3
CDR3nt: TGTGCCTGGGCTCTATCTGGAAACACCATATATTTT
CDR3aa: CAWALSGNTIYF

d_gene: TRBD1
abundance: NA
v_gene: TRBV4-1
j_gene: TRBJ1-4
CDR3nt: TGCGCCAGCAGCCTCCCGAGAGGGACAGGGGCCCTGGGGAGCGAAAAACTGTTTTTT
CDR3aa: CASSLPRGTGALGSEKLFF

d_gene: TRBD1
abundance: NA
v_gene: TRBV18
j_gene: TRBJ2-7
CDR3nt: TGTGCCAGCTCACCGGACAGGGGGCAGTACGAGCAGTACTTC
CDR3aa: CASSPDRGQYEQYF

d_gene: TRBD1
abundance: NA
v_gene: TRBV7-2
j_gene: TRBJ1-3
CDR3nt: TGTGCCAGCAGCGCCGGGACAGAAGGAAACACCATATATTTT
CDR3aa: CASSAGTEGNTIYF

d_gene: TRBD1
abundance: NA
v_gene: TRBV15
j_gene: TRBJ2-3
CDR3nt: TGTGCCACCAGCAGAAGGGGACAGGGGGCAGATACGCAGTATTTT
CDR3aa: CATSRRGQGADTQYF

d_gene: TRBD2
abundance: once
v_gene: TRBV18
j_gene: TRBJ2-2
CDR3nt: TGTGCCAGCTCACTGACTAGCGGGGGGTCGGACACCGGGGAGCTGTTTTTT
CDR3aa: CASSLTSGGSDTGELFF

d_gene: NA
abundance: NA
v_gene: TRBV7-9
j_gene: TRBJ2-7
CDR3nt: TGTGCCAGCAGCTTTGGACAGATCTCCTACGAGCAGTACTTC
CDR3aa: CASSFGQISYEQYF

d_gene: NA
abundance: NA
v_gene: TRBV5-6
j_gene: TRBJ2-2
CDR3nt: TGTGCCAGCAGCTTAGGGGGCACCGGGGAGCTGTTTTTT
CDR3aa: CASSLGGTGELFF

d_gene: NA
abundance: once
v_gene: TRBV10-3
j_gene: TRBJ2-1
CDR3nt: TGTGCCATCAGTGAGCCTGGACAGAGCTCCTACAATGAGCAGTTCTTC
CDR3aa: CAISEPGQSSYNEQFF

d_gene: TRBD2
abundance: NA
v_gene: TRBV18
j_gene: TRBJ2-5
CDR3nt: TGTGCCAGCTCACCACCGTTAGCGGGGAAGACCCAGTACTTC
CDR3aa: CASSPPLAGKTQYF

d_gene: NA
abundance: NA
v_gene: TRBV5-8
j_gene: TRBJ1-1
CDR3nt: TGTGCCAGCAGCTTGCGAGAGGGGAACACTGAAGCTTTCTTT
CDR3aa: CASSLREGNTEAFF

d_gene: NA
abundance: once
v_gene: TRBV5-4
j_gene: TRBJ2-3
CDR3nt: TGTGCCAGCAGGCCCTACTCCGCGGGAAACACAGATACGCAGTATTTT
CDR3aa: CASRPYSAGNTDTQYF

d_gene: TRBD1
abundance: NA
v_gene: TRBV28
j_gene: TRBJ1-4
CDR3nt: TGTGCCAGCAGTTCTCCCGGGACAGACCTAAATGAAAAACTGTTTTTT
CDR3aa: CASSSPGTDLNEKLFF

d_gene: NA
abundance: NA
v_gene: TRBV3-1/TRBV3-2
j_gene: TRBJ2-5
CDR3nt: TGTGCCAGCAGCCAAATTCAAAGCGAGGGAGAGACCCAGTACTTC
CDR3aa: CASSQIQSEGETQYF

d_gene: NA
abundance: NA
v_gene: TRBV9
j_gene: TRBJ2-2
CDR3nt: TGTGCCAGCAGCCCCACAGAGTCCGGGGAGCTGTTTTTT
CDR3aa: CASSPTESGELFF

d_gene: NA
abundance: NA
v_gene: TRBV30
j_gene: TRBJ1-5
CDR3nt: TGTGCCTGGAGCCTTAAACAGGGCTATCAGCCCCAGCATTTT
CDR3aa: CAWSLKQGYQPQHF

d_gene: NA
abundance: NA
v_gene: TRBV6-5
j_gene: TRBJ2-1
CDR3nt: TGTGCCAGCAGTCCCGACGAGGGCCGGGGGCAGTTCTTC
CDR3aa: CASSPDEGRGQFF

d_gene: NA
abundance: NA
v_gene: TRBV6-5
j_gene: TRBJ2-1
CDR3nt: TGTGCCAGCAGTACTACGGACAGAGATAATGAGCAGTTCTTC
CDR3aa: CASSTTDRDNEQFF

d_gene: TRBD1
abundance: NA
v_gene: TRBV9
j_gene: TRBJ1-5
CDR3nt: TGTGCCAGCAGCGCCGGGACAGACAATCAGCCCCAGCATTTT
CDR3aa: CASSAGTDNQPQHF

d_gene: TRBD1
abundance: NA
v_gene: TRBV6-5
j_gene: TRBJ1-1
CDR3nt: TGTGCCAGCGTAAAAGTCAGGGGGACCACTGAAGCTTTCTTT
CDR3aa: CASVKVRGTTEAFF

d_gene: TRBD1
abundance: NA
v_gene: TRBV18
j_gene: TRBJ1-5
CDR3nt: TGTGCCAGCTCAGTCGCCGGGACAGGGGGTTATAGCAATCAGCCCCAGCATTTT
CDR3aa: CASSVAGTGGYSNQPQHF

d_gene: TRBD1
abundance: NA
v_gene: TRBV10-3
j_gene: TRBJ1-1
CDR3nt: TGTGCCATCAGTCGGACAGGGGGCGAGAACACTGAAGCTTTCTTT
CDR3aa: CAISRTGGENTEAFF

d_gene: NA
abundance: NA
v_gene: TRBV6-5
j_gene: TRBJ1-5
CDR3nt: TGTGCCAGCAGTTACTCGAGTGGGGCAGGGGATCAGCCCCAGCATTTT
CDR3aa: CASSYSSGAGDQPQHF

d_gene: NA
abundance: NA
v_gene: TRBV6-2/TRBV6-3
j_gene: TRBJ2-4
CDR3nt: TGTGCCAGCAGTTCTCTCGAAATAGGGCGGGCGATTCAGTACTTC
CDR3aa: CASSSLEIGRAIQYF

d_gene: TRBD1
abundance: once
v_gene: TRBV3-1/TRBV3-2
j_gene: TRBJ1-3
CDR3nt: TGTGCCAGCAGCTCGGACAGGCGCCCGACCTCTGGAAACACCATATATTTT
CDR3aa: CASSSDRRPTSGNTIYF

d_gene: TRBD1
abundance: NA
v_gene: TRBV28
j_gene: TRBJ2-7
CDR3nt: TGTGCCAGCAGCCCCGGGACAGGAGAATACGAGCAGTACTTC
CDR3aa: CASSPGTGEYEQYF

d_gene: NA
abundance: NA
v_gene: TRBV9
j_gene: TRBJ1-5
CDR3nt: TGTGCCAGCAGCCCTCTGCAGGATAGCAATCAGCCCCAGCATTTT
CDR3aa: CASSPLQDSNQPQHF

d_gene: TRBD1
abundance: NA
v_gene: TRBV4-1
j_gene: TRBJ1-1
CDR3nt: TGCGCCAGCAGCCAAGAGGACAGGGGGTCTGAAGCTTTCTTT
CDR3aa: CASSQEDRGSEAFF

d_gene: TRBD2
abundance: NA
v_gene: TRBV11-2
j_gene: TRBJ2-1
CDR3nt: TGTGCCAGCAGCCGGTCCAGAACTAGCGTCGTGGACAATGAGCAGTTCTTC
CDR3aa: CASSRSRTSVVDNEQFF

d_gene: NA
abundance: NA
v_gene: TRBV5-1
j_gene: TRBJ1-2
CDR3nt: TGCGCCAGCAGCTTGGGCGACAGTCCCTATGGCTACACCTTC
CDR3aa: CASSLGDSPYGYTF

d_gene: NA
abundance: once
v_gene: TRBV6-2/TRBV6-3
j_gene: TRBJ1-2
CDR3nt: TGTGCCAGCAGCGATATTGACATTGGTGGCTACACCTTC
CDR3aa: CASSDIDIGGYTF

d_gene: TRBD1
abundance: NA
v_gene: TRBV6-1
j_gene: TRBJ2-3
CDR3nt: TGTGCCAGCAGTGAAGGGACAGGAGGAGGACATACGCAGTATTTT
CDR3aa: CASSEGTGGGHTQYF

d_gene: NA
abundance: NA
v_gene: TRBV19
j_gene: TRBJ2-1
CDR3nt: TGTGCCAGTAGCGGCGGGGACAGATTCTACAATGAGCAGTTCTTC
CDR3aa: CASSGGDRFYNEQFF

d_gene: NA
abundance: NA
v_gene: TRBV14
j_gene: TRBJ1-6
CDR3nt: TGTGCCAGCAGCCCCGGGGGTAATTCACCCCTCCACTTT
CDR3aa: CASSPGGNSPLHF

d_gene: NA
abundance: few
v_gene: TRBV18
j_gene: TRBJ2-2
CDR3nt: TGTGCCAGCTCACCACGTCGGCAGACAGAAACGAACACCGGGGAGCTGTTTTTT
CDR3aa: CASSPRRQTETNTGELFF

d_gene: NA
abundance: NA
v_gene: TRBV2
j_gene: TRBJ2-7
CDR3nt: TGTGCCAGCGGACACACAAGCTCCTACGAGCAGTACTTC
CDR3aa: CASGHTSSYEQYF